The 26 T cell receptor beta chains in this list originate from one sample, sequenced in a study of blood T cell dynamics during melanoma immunotherapy. Data came from immunoSEQ multiplex PCR; TCRdb stores just in-frame clones and leaves some out. The sample holds about 11,000 clones, 70% to 90% seen once. As to time point: pre-treatment baseline. The sample consisted of blood, taken from a patient treated with checkpoint blockade. These receptors all come from a human donor with melanoma.

This clone occurred a few times. The rearrangement uses TRBV15 and TRBJ1-5; 7 bases match TRBD1. Germline V gives CDR1 LNHNV, CDR2 YYDKDF (reference sequence). J lost 5 bases, V lost 0 bases, and 4 bases had no gene match. This CDR3 comprises 15 residues. The CDR3, as DNA: TGTGCCACCAGCAGAGATAGGGGGCCCGATCAGCCCCAGCATTTT. Encoded protein: CATSRDRGPDQPQHF.

V and J are TRBV4-3 and TRBJ1-6; D is unresolved. Looked up from germline, CDR1 is LGHNA and CDR2 is YSLEER. V lost 1 base and J lost 10, with 14 bases in between. CDR3 length equals 15 residues. CDR3 amino acids: CASSQAASVGSPLHF. Here the CDR3 DNA reads TGCGCCAGCAGCCAAGCGGCTTCTGTGGGGTCACCCCTCCACTTT.

This rearrangement joins TRBV30 to TRBJ1-1, with D perhaps TRBD1 (6 bases). The germline CDR1 and CDR2 sequences are GTSNPN and SVGIG (reference sequence). The V and J ends lost 0 bases and 5 bases respectively, with 10 bases between them. The CDR3 loop spans 13 amino acids. DNA for the CDR3: TGTGCCTGGAGTGTATGGGGGGCGACTGAAGCTTTCTTT. This codes for CAWSVWGATEAFF.

V usage is TRBV27 and J usage is TRBJ2-3; 10 nucleotides agree with TRBD2. The CDR3 has 16 amino acids. The J segment lost 5 bases and the V segment lost 5 bases, leaving 10 bases of the junction unmatched. Per the germline V gene, CDR1 is MNHEY and CDR2 is SMNVEV (reference sequence). The CDR3 nucleotides read TGTGCCAGCAGTCCCTCACTAGCGGGGCAGGTAGATACGCAGTATTTT. The encoded protein is CASSPSLAGQVDTQYF.

The rearrangement uses TRBV25-1 and TRBJ2-1, with 10 bases fitting TRBD2. Germline CDR1 MGHDK, CDR2 SYGVNS. The CDR3 sequence is 17 residues long. V lost 2 bases and J lost 0; bases outside the gene matches: 4. The CDR3 reads CASSELAGVTSYNEQFF. The CDR3 DNA is TGTGCCAGCAGTGAACTAGCGGGGGTTACCTCCTACAATGAGCAGTTCTTC.

The V call is TRBV6-5, the J call TRBJ1-1, with D hard to call. The V gene lost 5 bases and the J gene lost 5 bases, with 6 bases spanning the gap. Germline V gene sequence: CDR1 MNHEY, CDR2 SVGAGI. This CDR3 spans 11 amino acids. The CDR3 reads CASSLGTEAFF. CDR3 bases: TGTGCCAGCAGTCTGGGGACTGAAGCTTTCTTT.

The V gene is TRBV7-6, the J gene TRBJ2-3, with 10 bases that match TRBD2. V lost 2 bases to trimming and J lost 1 base; unmatched junction nucleotides: 0. This CDR3 spans 15 amino acids. Germline CDR1 SGHVS, CDR2 FNYEAQ. The CDR3 reads CASSLLAGGTDTQYF. CDR3 coding DNA: TGTGCCAGCAGCTTACTAGCGGGAGGCACAGATACGCAGTATTTT.

This clone turned up a few times. The chain couples TRBV28 to TRBJ1-5; 10 positions agree with TRBD1. With 8 bases clipped from V and 4 bases from J, the junction kept 8 bases outside the gene matches. Germline V gene sequence: CDR1 MDHEN, CDR2 SYDVKM. The CDR3 sequence is 15 residues long. The CDR3 loop is CASRQDRGENQPQHF. CDR3 in DNA: TGTGCCAGCCGCCAGGACAGGGGGGAAAATCAGCCCCAGCATTTT. Full variable domain (rest looked up from reference TRBV28 and TRBJ1-5): DVKVTQSSRYLVKRTGEKVFLECVQDMDHENMFWYRQDPGLGLRLIYFSYDVKMKEKGDIPEGYSVSREKKERFSLILESASTNQTSMYLCASRQDRGENQPQHFGDGTRLSIL.

This clone was observed a handful of times. V usage is TRBV29-1 and J usage is TRBJ1-1; D is unresolved. This CDR3 is built from 11 residues. The V and J ends lost 7 bases and 0 bases respectively, with 6 bases between them. The germline V gene has CDR1 SQVTM and CDR2 ANQGSEA. The CDR3 bases are TGCAGCGCCGATTTGAACACTGAAGCTTTCTTT. Translation: CSADLNTEAFF.

This clone was recorded only once. V gene TRBV6-1 combines with J gene TRBJ2-7; weak D call: TRBD1 (7 bases). V dropped 8 bases and J dropped 6 bases, with 11 bases sitting between them. This CDR3 comprises 11 residues. The germline V gene has CDR1 MNHNS and CDR2 SASEGT. The CDR3 DNA reads TGTGCCAGCTTCCAGGGGGGCGAGCAGTACTTC. This translates into CASFQGGEQYF.

This chain joins TRBV7-2 and TRBJ2-3, with a weak D call TRBD2 (5 bases). Trimming pared 2 bases from V and 0 bases from J, leaving 9 bases between. The CDR3 extends over 15 amino acids. The V gene's germline CDR1 is SGHTA and CDR2 FQGNSA. CDR3 DNA: TGTGCCAGCAGCTTATACCCGGGGAGCACAGATACGCAGTATTTT. Protein product: CASSLYPGSTDTQYF.

This rearrangement joins TRBV27 to TRBJ2-3, with TRBD2 matching over 10 bases. Trimming at V came to 4 bases and at J to 7 bases, leaving 5 bases not matched to a gene. Germline V CDR1 and CDR2: MNHEY, SMNVEV (reference sequence). The CDR3 loop spans 14 amino acids. CDR3 DNA: TGTGCCAGCAGTTCCCTAGCGGGGGCCTATACGCAGTATTTT. Its protein is CASSSLAGAYTQYF.

The chain links TRBV19 to TRBJ1-2, with D possibly matching TRBD1 (6 bases). V lost 0 bases and J 7 bases, leaving 15 bases between the germline ends. This CDR3 comprises 15 residues. Per the germline V gene, CDR1 is LNHDA and CDR2 is SQIVND (reference sequence). The CDR3: CASSIDGRGNGGYTF. For the CDR3, the DNA is TGTGCCAGTAGTATAGATGGCAGGGGCAACGGTGGCTACACCTTC.

J is TRBJ1-3 and V is TRBV12-5, with no clear D. Looked up from germline, CDR1 is LGHNT and CDR2 is FRNRAP. The CDR3 length is 13 residues. The CDR3 here is CAVSRSSGNTIYF. The CDR3 bases are TGTGCGGTGTCCCGGAGCTCTGGAAACACCATATATTTT.

This rearrangement joins TRBV4-1 to TRBJ2-1, with D possibly matching TRBD1 (6 bases). The V end was cut by 2 bases, the J end by 7 bases, with 24 bases between. Germline CDR1 and CDR2: MGHRA and YSYEKL. This CDR3 region has 18 residues. The CDR3 loop is CASSQTQGTGTSENEQFF. CDR3 DNA sequence: TGCGCCAGCAGCCAAACGCAAGGAACAGGGACGAGTGAGAATGAGCAGTTCTTC.

This clone was seen a few times. The chain joins TRBV7-3 to TRBJ1-1; unclear D gene. Trimming shortened V by 2 bases and J by 1 base, and 5 bases separated the two germline ends. The CDR3 has 13 residues. Per the germline V gene, CDR1 is SGHTA and CDR2 is FQGTGA. CDR3 sequence reads: CASSLEPNTEAFF. DNA of the CDR3: TGTGCCAGCAGCTTAGAACCGAACACTGAAGCTTTCTTT.

The V call is TRBV9, the J call TRBJ2-3; 8 nucleotides agree with TRBD2. Germline CDR1 is SGDLS and CDR2 is YYNGEE. CDR3 length: 15 amino acids. V lost 4 bases to trimming and J lost 3 bases; unmatched junction nucleotides: 7. The CDR3 sequence: CASSTLSGVTDTQYF. CDR3 DNA sequence: TGTGCCAGCAGCACACTTAGCGGGGTGACAGATACGCAGTATTTT.

This chain links TRBV5-1 with TRBJ2-1, with TRBD2 matching over 11 bases. Germline V gives CDR1 SGHRS, CDR2 YFSETQ. With 2 bases clipped from V and 6 bases from J, the junction kept 10 bases outside the gene matches. CDR3 length: 17 amino acids. CDR3 DNA: TGCGCCAGCAGCTTCCCCCTTAGCGGGGGGGCCGGCAATGAGCAGTTCTTC. This codes for CASSFPLSGGAGNEQFF.

This clone was found a few times. The junction and the germline gene differ at one end; a read error may be behind it. V is TRBV5-1 and J is TRBJ2-7, with D maybe TRBD2 (5 bases). The V gene's germline CDR1 is SGHRS and CDR2 YFSETQ. This CDR3 spans 14 amino acids. In nucleotides, the CDR3 is TGTGCCAGCAGCTTGGCCGGGGTGGAGTACGAGCAGTACTTC. Its protein product is CASSLAGVEYEQYF. Full variable domain (outside the CDR3, taken from reference TRBV5-1 and TRBJ2-7): KAGVTQTPRYLIKTRGQQVTLSCSPISGHRSVSWYQQTPGQGLQFLFEYFSETQRNKGNFPGRFSGRQFSNSRSEMNVSTLELGDSALYLCASSLAGVEYEQYFGPGTRLTVT.

The chain has TRBV9 and TRBJ1-2, with 7 bases fitting TRBD1. Germline lookup yields CDR1 SGDLS and CDR2 YYNGEE. V shed 3 bases, J shed 6 bases, and the junction held 11 bases outside the gene matches. The CDR3 is 15 amino acids. This chain's CDR3 is CASSAMGQLTNGYTF. The CDR3 coding sequence is TGTGCCAGCAGCGCCATGGGACAGTTAACAAATGGCTACACCTTC.

The J gene is TRBJ2-5, the V gene TRBV9, with D unresolved. There are 13 residues in the CDR3. Trimming stripped 0 bases from V and 5 bases from J, with 8 bases between. Germline V gives CDR1 SGDLS, CDR2 YYNGEE. The DNA for the CDR3 is TGTGCCAGCAGCGTAGGGTCTGGGGAGACCCAGTACTTC. This gives the protein CASSVGSGETQYF. Together with reference TRBV9 and TRBJ2-5, the CDR3 gives the full variable domain: DSGVTQTPKHLITATGQRVTLRCSPRSGDLSVYWYQQSLDQGLQFLIQYYNGEERAKGNILERFSAQQFPDLHSELNLSSLELGDSALYFCASSVGSGETQYFGPGTRLLVL.

The chain joins TRBV11-3 to TRBJ1-1, with D maybe TRBD1 (5 bases). The CDR3 contains 17 residues. Per germline, CDR1 SGHNT and CDR2 YENEEA. V was clipped by 1 base and J by 5 bases, with 20 bases between them. The CDR3 region has the DNA TGTGCCAGCAGCTTAGGTGGGGGGACCGGGGCCGGGACTGAAGCTTTCTTT. The encoded protein is CASSLGGGTGAGTEAFF.

J is TRBJ2-1 and V is TRBV28; 9 bases fit TRBD1. This CDR3 is 16 amino acids long. Losses at the gene ends were 5 bases for V and 4 bases for J; bases not matched to a gene: 9. CDR1 and CDR2 from the germline V gene are MDHEN and SYDVKM. CDR3 loop: CASSGTGTGPYNEQFF. CDR3 bases: TGTGCCAGCAGTGGAACCGGGACAGGGCCTTACAATGAGCAGTTCTTC.

This clone was detected only a few times. V and J are TRBV2 and TRBJ1-1; 10 nucleotides align to TRBD1. The CDR3 totals 11 residues. V shed 6 bases, J shed 11 bases, and the junction held 3 bases outside the gene matches. In germline, CDR1 is SNHLY, CDR2 FYNNEI. CDR3 nucleotide sequence: TGTGCCAGCAGGGACAGGGGGAACGCTTTCTTT. It translates to CASRDRGNAFF.

The rearrangement joins TRBV19 to TRBJ2-1; TRBD2 matches 7 bases. The CDR3 consists of 16 residues. Per germline, CDR1 LNHDA and CDR2 SQIVND (reference sequence). With V trimmed by 7 bases and J by 0 bases, 9 bases remained unmatched. The CDR3 DNA is TGTGCCAGTACCCTGAGGCGGGGGAGCTCCTACAATGAGCAGTTCTTC. Translated: CASTLRRGSSYNEQFF.

The chain couples TRBV19 to TRBJ1-4; possible D gene TRBD1, 6 bases. The germline gives CDR1 LNHDA, CDR2 SQIVND (reference sequence). This CDR3 region has 14 residues. V dropped 7 bases and J dropped 7 bases, with 16 bases sitting between them. The CDR3 DNA reads as TGTGCCAGTAAGAGGGGACAAGCGGGTGAAAAACTGTTTTTT. Protein sequence: CASKRGQAGEKLFF.